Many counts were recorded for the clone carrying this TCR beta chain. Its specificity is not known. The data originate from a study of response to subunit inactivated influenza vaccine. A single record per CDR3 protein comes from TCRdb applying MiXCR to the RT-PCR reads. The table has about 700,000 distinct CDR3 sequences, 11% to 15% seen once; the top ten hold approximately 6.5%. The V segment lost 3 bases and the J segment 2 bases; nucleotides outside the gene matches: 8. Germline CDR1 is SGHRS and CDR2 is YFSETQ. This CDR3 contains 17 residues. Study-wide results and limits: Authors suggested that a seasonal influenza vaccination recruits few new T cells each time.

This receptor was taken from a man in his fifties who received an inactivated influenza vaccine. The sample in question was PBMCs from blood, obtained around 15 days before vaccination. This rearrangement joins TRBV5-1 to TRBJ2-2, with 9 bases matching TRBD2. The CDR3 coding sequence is TGCGCCAGCAGCTCAACACCTAGCGGGGTAAACACCGGGGAGCTGTTTTTT. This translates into CASSSTPSGVNTGELFF.